This is a list of T cell receptor beta chains from one sample in a study of blood T cells in healthy people across ages. TCRdb passed the 5' RACE reads through MiXCR, listing each CDR3 protein once. The sample includes about 1,500,000 distinct CDR3 sequences, 35% to 45% of them seen just once. Sequenced input: blood. Every receptor here comes from a woman in her late teens or twenties in good health. The conserved cysteine and the conserved F or W are not part of the CDR3 here. Fields, in order: clone size, J gene, V gene, CDR3 protein. Only part of the rows carry a size: once, few, many, or a class if the clone is expanded.

-,TRBJ2-2,TRBV9,ASSEPLRGVNTGELF
-,TRBJ2-5,TRBV20-1,SARESSEETQY
-,TRBJ1-4,TRBV20-1,SATWTGNFNEKLF
-,TRBJ2-2,TRBV9,ASSVGQDTGELF
-,TRBJ1-1,TRBV6-5,ASSVDRGQTEAF
many,TRBJ1-2,TRBV29-1,SVLGQGTYGYT
-,TRBJ2-1,TRBV27,ASSPRQGGYEQF
many,TRBJ2-5,TRBV27,ASSLLGSGGQETQY
-,TRBJ2-7,TRBV6-5,ASTPGHSSYEQY
many,TRBJ2-1,TRBV4-1,ASSQPRQSTEQF
-,TRBJ1-2,TRBV6-5,ASRESTANYGYT
-,TRBJ2-5,TRBV5-1,ASSFDWAGGDETQY
-,TRBJ2-5,TRBV7-6,ASRNKYGETQY
few,TRBJ2-7,TRBV20-1,SARGGGKSSEQY
few,TRBJ2-2,TRBV5-1,ASSLYGQTNTGELF
-,TRBJ1-6,TRBV7-8,ASSLTLQHNSPLH
many,TRBJ2-5,TRBV3-1,ASSQDYQTQY
-,TRBJ2-5,TRBV6-1,ASRRLAEENNEQY
-,TRBJ1-2,TRBV6-1,ASSETKQNYGYT
-,TRBJ1-1,TRBV6-5,ASREGLGTEAF
once,TRBJ2-1,TRBV6-6,ASSTREVGPDEQF
-,TRBJ2-2,TRBV12-3/TRBV12-4,ASSTGDRDTGELF
many,TRBJ1-2,TRBV12-3/TRBV12-4,ASSFGGGGYT
few,TRBJ2-6,TRBV28,ALGRDRTSGANVLT
-,TRBJ2-1,TRBV6-2/TRBV6-3,ASSYIASGGHDEQF
-,TRBJ2-1,TRBV7-9,ASSFRREGIGEQF
-,TRBJ1-4,TRBV20-1,SAWAENEKLF
-,TRBJ2-1,TRBV27,ASSFGTSGRGTYNEQF
few,TRBJ1-4,TRBV5-5,ASSAIPGGRDEKLF
once,TRBJ2-1,TRBV15,ATSRGTSSYNEQF
-,TRBJ2-1,TRBV9,ASSGGRGDEQF
-,TRBJ1-2,TRBV12-3/TRBV12-4,ASSLDLRSDGYT